The sequence of this TCR beta chain was determined in a study of early stage breast cancer tumors. Worth noting for this clone: The target antigen is unknown.

Using immunoSEQ multiplex PCR, the repertoire was profiled, and TCRdb retains in-frame clones only, with some absent. This sample carries approximately 70,000 clones, 80% of them seen once, and the ten largest clones take 4.7%. Findings of the study overall: Unsorted bulk genomic DNA sequencing lacked pairing and functional marker data. Most shared enriched TCRB sequences were commonly generated ones.

Sequencing used blood. This receptor was identified in a person in their 40s with breast cancer.

CDR3 coding DNA: TGTGCCAGCAGGGTGGGGACCAATCAGCCCCAGCATTTT. Translating gives CASRVGTNQPQHF. The genes are TRBV28 and TRBJ1-5, with D perhaps matching TRBD1 (5 bases). The CDR3 is made up of 13 amino acids. With 6 bases removed from V and 3 bases from J, the gap between germline ends came to 9 bases. CDR1 and CDR2 from the germline V gene are MDHEN and SYDVKM.